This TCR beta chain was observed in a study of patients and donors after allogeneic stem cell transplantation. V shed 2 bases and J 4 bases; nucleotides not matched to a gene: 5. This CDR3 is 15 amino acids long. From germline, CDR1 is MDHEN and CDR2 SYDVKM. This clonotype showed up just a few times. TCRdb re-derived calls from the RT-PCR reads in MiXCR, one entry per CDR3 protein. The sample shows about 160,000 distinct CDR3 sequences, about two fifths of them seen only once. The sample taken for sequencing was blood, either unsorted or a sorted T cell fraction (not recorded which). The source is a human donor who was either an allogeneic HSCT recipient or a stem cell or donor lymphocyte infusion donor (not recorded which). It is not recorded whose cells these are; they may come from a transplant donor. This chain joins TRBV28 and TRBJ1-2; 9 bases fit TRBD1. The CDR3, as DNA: TGTGCCAGCAGTTTAGGACAGGGGCTATCCTATGGCTACACCTTC. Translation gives CASSLGQGLSYGYTF.